This T cell receptor (beta chain) was sequenced in a study of shared clonotypes between healthy human individuals. CDR3 length equals 15 residues. CDR1 LNHNV and CDR2 YYDKDF come from the germline V gene (reference sequence). V lost 3 bases and J lost 2; bases outside the gene matches: 4. This table comes from immunoSEQ multiplex PCR, and its TCRdb copy is limited to in-frame clones, with some not included. The sample yields some 1 million clones, about 77% seen once. The clonotype originates from a man between 18 and 35 years old in good health. The rearrangement uses TRBV15 and TRBJ1-2; TRBD1 aligns across 9 bases. Sequenced input: memory CD4+ T cells sorted from blood. The subset: CD45RA-negative fraction. In DNA, the CDR3 is TGTGCCACCAGCAGGACAGGGGGGGAGAACTATGGCTACACCTTC. Translated: CATSRTGGENYGYTF.